This T cell receptor (beta chain) was sequenced in a study of graft-versus-host responses after intestinal transplantation. Germline V lookup: CDR1 SQVTM, CDR2 ANQGSEA. Trimming removed 3 bases at V and 0 bases at J, with 7 bases between. The CDR3 loop spans 13 amino acids. Turning to this clone: Its target is not known.

Clones were sequenced by immunoSEQ multiplex PCR, and TCRdb holds only the in-frame ones, with some missing. The sample consists of about 90,000 clones, under 85% of them appearing once. Material: unstimulated CD8+ T cells sorted from spleen or lymph node cells, obtained before intestinal transplant. The receptor was derived from a human donor who received an intestinal transplant. This sequence joins TRBV29-1 and TRBJ2-3; the D gene is possibly TRBD2 (6 bases). CDR3 nucleotide sequence: TGCAGCGTTGACGGGACTAGCACAGATACGCAGTATTTT. Its protein is CSVDGTSTDTQYF.